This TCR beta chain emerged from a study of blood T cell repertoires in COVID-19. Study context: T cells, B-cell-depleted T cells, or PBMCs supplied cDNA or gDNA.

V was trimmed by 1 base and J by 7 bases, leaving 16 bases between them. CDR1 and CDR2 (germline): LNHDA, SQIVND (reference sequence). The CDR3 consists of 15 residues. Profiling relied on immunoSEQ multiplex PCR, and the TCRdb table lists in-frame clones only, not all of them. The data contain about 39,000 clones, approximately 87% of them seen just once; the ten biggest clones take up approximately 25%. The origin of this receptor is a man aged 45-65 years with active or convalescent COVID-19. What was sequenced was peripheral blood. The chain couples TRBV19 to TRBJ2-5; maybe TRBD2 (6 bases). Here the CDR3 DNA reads TGTGCCAGTAGTATAGGAGGGAGGCCTCGGGGGACCCAGTACTTC. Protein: CASSIGGRPRGTQYF. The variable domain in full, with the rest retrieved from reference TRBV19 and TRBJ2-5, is DGGITQSPKYLFRKEGQNVTLSCEQNLNHDAMYWYRQDPGQGLRLIYYSQIVNDFQKGDIAEGYSVSREKKESFPLTVTSAQKNPTAFYLCASSIGGRPRGTQYFGPGTRLLVL.